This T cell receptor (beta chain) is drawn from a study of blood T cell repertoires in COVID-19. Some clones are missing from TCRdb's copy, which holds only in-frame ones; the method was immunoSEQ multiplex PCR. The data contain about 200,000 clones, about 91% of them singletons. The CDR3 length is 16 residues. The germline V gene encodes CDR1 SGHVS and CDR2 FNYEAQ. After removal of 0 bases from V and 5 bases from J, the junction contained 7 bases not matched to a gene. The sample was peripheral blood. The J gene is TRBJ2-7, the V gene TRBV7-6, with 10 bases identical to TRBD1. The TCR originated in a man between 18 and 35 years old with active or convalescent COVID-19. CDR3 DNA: TGTGCCAGCAGCTTAGCGCCCGGGACAGGGGCCGACGAGCAGTACTTC. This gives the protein CASSLAPGTGADEQYF.